This T cell receptor (beta chain) stems from a study of vaccination and CD4 T cells after COVID-19. Study context: There were six male and four female convalescents, and two of them were Hispanic. Control cultures were supplied with a CEFX pool, an HIV-1 Nef pool, or no peptide at all. Study-wide results and caveats: Rising from around 20 to 38, the median of SARS-CoV-2-reactive clonotypes did not change significantly.

The V end was cut by 0 bases, the J end by 0 bases, with 12 bases between. CDR1 is LNHNV and CDR2 is YYDKDF in the germline V gene (reference sequence). This CDR3 is 17 amino acids long. As to this clonotype: The antigen is not known.

Described treatment: 10-day PBMC culture with coronavirus spike peptide pools or control peptides (ViraFEST assay). At the Johns Hopkins FTIC core, DNA taken from cultured CD4+ T cells was sequenced by way of the Oncomine TCR Beta short-read assay. Someone extracted genomic DNA from cultured CD4+ T cells. TCRdb ran MiXCR on the PCR reads and lists one entry per CDR3 protein. Among under 25,000 distinct CDR3 sequences listed, less than 70% were seen once. This rearrangement joins TRBV15 to TRBJ1-3, with D perhaps TRBD1 (5 bases). The sample comprised CD4+ T cells from blood, cultured in vitro. The source is a human donor who had recovered from COVID-19. CDR3 amino acids: CATSRDPGGYSGNTIYF. The CDR3 DNA follows: TGTGCCACCAGCAGAGATCCGGGGGGTTACTCTGGAAACACCATATATTTT. Filled out from reference TRBV15 and TRBJ1-3, the complete variable domain reads DAMVIQNPRYQVTQFGKPVTLSCSQTLNHNVMYWYQQKSSQAPKLLFHYYDKDFNNEADTPDNFQSRRPNTSFCFLDIRSPGLGDTAMYLCATSRDPGGYSGNTIYFGEGSWLTVV.